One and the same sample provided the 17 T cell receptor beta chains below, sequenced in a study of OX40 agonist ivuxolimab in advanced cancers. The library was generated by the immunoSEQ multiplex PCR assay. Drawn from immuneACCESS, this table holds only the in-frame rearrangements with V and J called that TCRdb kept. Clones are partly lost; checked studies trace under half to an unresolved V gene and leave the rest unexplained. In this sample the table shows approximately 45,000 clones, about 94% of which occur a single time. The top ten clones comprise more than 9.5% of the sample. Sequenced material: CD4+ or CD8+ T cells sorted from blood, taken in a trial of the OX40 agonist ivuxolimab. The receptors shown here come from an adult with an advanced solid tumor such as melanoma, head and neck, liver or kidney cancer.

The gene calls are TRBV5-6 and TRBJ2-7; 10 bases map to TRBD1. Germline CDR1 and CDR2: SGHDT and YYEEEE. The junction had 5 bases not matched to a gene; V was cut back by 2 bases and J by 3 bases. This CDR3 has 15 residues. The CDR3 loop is CASSFLTGGFYEQYF. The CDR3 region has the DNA TGTGCCAGCAGCTTCCTGACAGGGGGCTTCTACGAGCAGTACTTC.

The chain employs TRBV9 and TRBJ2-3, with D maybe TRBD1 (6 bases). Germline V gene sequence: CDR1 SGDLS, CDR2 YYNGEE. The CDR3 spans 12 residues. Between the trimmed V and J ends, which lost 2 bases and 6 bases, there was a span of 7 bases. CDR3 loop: CASSVTGDTQYF. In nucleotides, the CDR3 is TGTGCCAGCAGCGTCACAGGGGATACGCAGTATTTT.

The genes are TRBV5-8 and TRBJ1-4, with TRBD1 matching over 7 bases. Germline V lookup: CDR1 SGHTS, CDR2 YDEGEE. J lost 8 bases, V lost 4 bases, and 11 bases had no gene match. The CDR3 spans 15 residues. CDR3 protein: CASSQYRGGNEKLFF. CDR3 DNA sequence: TGTGCCAGCAGCCAATACAGGGGAGGTAACGAAAAACTGTTTTTT.

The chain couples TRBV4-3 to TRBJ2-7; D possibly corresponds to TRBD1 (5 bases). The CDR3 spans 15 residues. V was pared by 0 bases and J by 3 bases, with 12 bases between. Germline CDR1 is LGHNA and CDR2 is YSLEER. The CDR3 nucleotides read TGCGCCAGCAGCCAAGATGAAGGCAGGGTCTACGAGCAGTACTTC. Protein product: CASSQDEGRVYEQYF.

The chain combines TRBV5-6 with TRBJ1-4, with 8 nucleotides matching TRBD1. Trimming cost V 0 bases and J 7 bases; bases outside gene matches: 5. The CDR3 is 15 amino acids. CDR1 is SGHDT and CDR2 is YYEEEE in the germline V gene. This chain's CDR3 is CASSLGAGGREKLFF. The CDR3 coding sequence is TGTGCCAGCAGCTTGGGAGCAGGGGGCCGTGAAAAACTGTTTTTT.

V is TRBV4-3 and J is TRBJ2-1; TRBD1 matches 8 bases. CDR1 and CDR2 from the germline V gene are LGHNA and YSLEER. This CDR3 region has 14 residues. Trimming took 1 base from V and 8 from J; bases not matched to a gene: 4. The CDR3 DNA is TGCGCCAGCAGCCAAGGACAGGGGCGCTATGAGCAGTTCTTC. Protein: CASSQGQGRYEQFF.

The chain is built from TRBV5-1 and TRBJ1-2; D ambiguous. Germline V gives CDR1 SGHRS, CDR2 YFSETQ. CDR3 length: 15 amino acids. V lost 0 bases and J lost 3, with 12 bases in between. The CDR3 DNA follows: TGCGCCAGCAGCTTGGTAGAGGTTGCCGACTATGGCTACACCTTC. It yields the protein CASSLVEVADYGYTF.

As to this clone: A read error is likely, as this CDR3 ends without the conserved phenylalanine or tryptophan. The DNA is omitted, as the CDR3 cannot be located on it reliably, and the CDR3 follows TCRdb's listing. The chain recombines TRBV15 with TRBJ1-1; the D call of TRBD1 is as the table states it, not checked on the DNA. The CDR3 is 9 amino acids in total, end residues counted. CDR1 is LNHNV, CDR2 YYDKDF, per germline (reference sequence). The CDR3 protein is CATSRVWPP.

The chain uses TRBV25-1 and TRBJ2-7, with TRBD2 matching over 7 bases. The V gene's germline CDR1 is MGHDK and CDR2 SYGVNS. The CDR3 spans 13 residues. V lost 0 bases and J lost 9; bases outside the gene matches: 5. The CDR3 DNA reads TGTGCCAGCAGTGAATATACGGGGGAGGGGCAGTACTTC. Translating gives CASSEYTGEGQYF.

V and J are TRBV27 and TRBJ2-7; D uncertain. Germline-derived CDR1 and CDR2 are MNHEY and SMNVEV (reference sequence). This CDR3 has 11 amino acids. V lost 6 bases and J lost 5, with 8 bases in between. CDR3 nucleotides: TGTGCCAGCAGCCTAGGAGACGAGCAGTACTTC. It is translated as CASSLGDEQYF.

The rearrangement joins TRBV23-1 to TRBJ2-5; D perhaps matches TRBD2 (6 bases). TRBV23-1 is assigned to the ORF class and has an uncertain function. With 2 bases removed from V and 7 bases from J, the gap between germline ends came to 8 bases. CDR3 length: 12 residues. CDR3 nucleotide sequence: TGCGCCAGCAGTCAACTCGGGAGGACCCAGTACTTC. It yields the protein CASSQLGRTQYF.

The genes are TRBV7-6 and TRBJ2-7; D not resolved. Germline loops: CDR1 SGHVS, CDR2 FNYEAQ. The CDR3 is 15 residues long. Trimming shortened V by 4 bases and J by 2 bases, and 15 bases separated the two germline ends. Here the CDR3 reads CASSSRFGVPYEQYF. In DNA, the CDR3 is TGTGCCAGCAGCTCTCGATTTGGGGTACCCTACGAGCAGTACTTC.

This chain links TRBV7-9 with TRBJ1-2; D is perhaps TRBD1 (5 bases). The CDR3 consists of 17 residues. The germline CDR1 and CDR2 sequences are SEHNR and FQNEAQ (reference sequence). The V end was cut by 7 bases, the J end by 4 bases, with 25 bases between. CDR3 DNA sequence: TGTGCCAGCACCGGGGGGATTAAACCCTATTCCGCCTATGGCTACACCTTC. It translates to CASTGGIKPYSAYGYTF.

DNA for the CDR3: TGCGCCAGCAGCTTGGGGGGGCCTAGCACAGATACGCAGTATTTT. It specifies CASSLGGPSTDTQYF. The gene calls are TRBV5-1 and TRBJ2-3; tentative D call: TRBD1 (6 bases). The germline V gene has CDR1 SGHRS and CDR2 YFSETQ. V was clipped by 0 bases and J by 0 bases, with 8 bases between them. The CDR3 length is 15 residues.

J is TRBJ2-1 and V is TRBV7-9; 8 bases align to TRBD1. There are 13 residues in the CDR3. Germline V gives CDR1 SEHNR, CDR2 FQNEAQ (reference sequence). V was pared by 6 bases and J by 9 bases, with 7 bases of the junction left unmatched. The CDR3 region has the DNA TGTGCCAGCAGTCATCCAGGGGGCATTGAGCAGTTCTTC. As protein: CASSHPGGIEQFF.

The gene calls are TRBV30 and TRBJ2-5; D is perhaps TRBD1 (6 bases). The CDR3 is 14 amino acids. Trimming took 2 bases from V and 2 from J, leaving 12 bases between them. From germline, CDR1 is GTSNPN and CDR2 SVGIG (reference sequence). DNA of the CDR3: TGTGCCTGGAGTCTGGACAGCCAGCAAGAGACCCAGTACTTC. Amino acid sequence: CAWSLDSQQETQYF. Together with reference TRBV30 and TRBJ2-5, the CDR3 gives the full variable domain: SQTIHQWPATLVQPVGSPLSLECTVEGTSNPNLYWYRQAAGRGLQLLFYSVGIGQISSEVPQNLSASRPQDRQFILSSKKLLLSDSGFYLCAWSLDSQQETQYFGPGTRLLVL.

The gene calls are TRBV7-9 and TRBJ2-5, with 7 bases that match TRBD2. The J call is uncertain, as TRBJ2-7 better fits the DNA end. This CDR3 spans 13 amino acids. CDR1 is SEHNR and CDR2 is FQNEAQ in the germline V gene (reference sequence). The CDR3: CASTGTTHYEQYF. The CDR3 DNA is TGTGCCAGCACTGGGACTACACACTACGAGCAGTACTTC.